The clone carrying this TCR beta chain has ten or more counts. The antigen is not known. The entry originates in a study of T cells in Graves' hyperthyroidism and ophthalmopathy. Broader study findings: Researchers found most expanded thyroid clonotypes above 0.001 in blood as well.

TCR beta CDR3 regions were amplified from RNA transcripts. HTBI primers were the set used in a first-round RT-PCR of the TCR CDR3. MiXCR was run by TCRdb on the multiplex PCR reads, yielding one entry per CDR3 protein. The sample carries a few hundred thousand distinct CDR3 sequences, 15% to 18% recorded once. Sequencing input: blood. The TCR was taken from a woman in her twenties or thirties with Graves' hyperthyroidism.

CDR3 sequence: CASSVGGVQQPQHF. CDR3 nucleotides: TGTGCCAGCAGCGTCGGAGGGGTTCAGCAGCCCCAGCATTTT. The J gene is TRBJ1-5, the V gene TRBV2; the D gene is possibly TRBD1 (5 bases). The CDR3 runs to 14 residues. The ends were cut back, 6 bases at V and 7 bases at J, with 16 bases in the middle. Germline V CDR1 and CDR2: SNHLY, FYNNEI.